This T cell receptor (beta chain) originates from a study of post-analysis software for immune sequencing data. V gave up 6 bases and J gave up 4 bases, with 10 bases separating them. This CDR3 has 13 residues. Germline V gene data show CDR1 as SNHLY and CDR2 as FYNNEI. Each TCR beta cDNA library carried unique molecular identifiers. Each CDR3 protein gets one entry after TCRdb re-called the PCR reads with MiXCR. The top ten clones hold approximately 7.6% of a sample with a few hundred thousand distinct CDR3 sequences, 39% of them seen once. Notes on this clonotype: Antigen: not known.

The study, taken as a whole, reports: TRBV5-6, TRBV5-1 and TRBV20-1 belonged to a set of about five TRBV segments that were more frequent in patients than controls.

The chain joins TRBV2 to TRBJ2-1, with D possibly TRBD1 on 6 matching bases. This TCR was sampled from a girl aged 2 to 9 with multiple sclerosis. The sequenced sample was blood. In nucleotides, the CDR3 is TGTGCCAGCAGCTACAGGGTGTACAATGAGCAGTTCTTC. This codes for CASSYRVYNEQFF.